This TCR beta chain is drawn from a study of blood T cells in healthy people across ages (dated by TCRdb to between 2014 and 2016). Study-level background: In model experiments, template switching captured roughly one uniquely barcoded TCR beta cDNA molecule for every two T cells. Age-related changes in TCR beta repertoire diversity were measured in the study by deep sequencing normalized with unique cDNA molecular identifiers. The donors were split into four age groups: young (average about 15 years), middle-aged (39), aged (roughly 68) and long-lived (roughly 88). To avoid experimental bias, donors of different ages were distributed randomly across sequencing lanes. For two donors (one aged 18 to 29 and one aged 80 or older), the study analyzed two additional independent replicas of 1 million unique cDNA reads from the same blood draw. Study-wide conclusions, independent of this receptor: Conclusive comparison of naive and antigen-experienced compartments was prevented by the profiling of bulk unsorted PBMCs. Compared with the aged group, the long-lived group had more naive CD4+ T cells, fewer expanded clones and increased TCR diversity, suggesting age selection. Observed TCR beta diversity per million T cells fell roughly linearly with age, and a significant reduction was already apparent by age roughly 40. A strong correlation was found between observed TCR beta diversity and the percentage of naive T cells measured by flow cytometry. Because donor CMV infection status was unknown, age-related changes in expanded clonotypes were potentially confounded. Total diversity estimates from one million sequenced T cells were considered lower bounds and underestimates.

Libraries came from 5' RACE. Sequencing took place on an Illumina HiSeq 2500. A second 7 to 11 cycle PCR used a sample-barcoded 5' primer and a J-beta primer mix. A unique molecular identifier was introduced onto each TCR beta cDNA molecule by a template-switch 5' adaptor carrying 12 random nucleotides. At least 2.5 million CDR3-containing paired-end reads were obtained from each sample. All of the RNA was converted into first-strand cDNA using the Mint cDNA synthesis kit, with a TRBC-specific oligonucleotide serving as the primer. Following uracil-DNA glycosylase treatment, all cDNA underwent a first 18-cycle PCR with the universal primers M1SS and BC2_uni_R. On the authors' methods: For normalization, 1 million high-quality reads, each with a distinct molecular identifier, were randomly selected from each sample. Instead of being binned into consensus sequences, reads that shared molecular identifiers were thrown out. MiTCR, run with a Q25 quality threshold and the strictest error-elimination algorithm, handled CDR3 identification, clonotype clustering and error correction. A nonparametric unseen species model with Euler transformation was used to estimate lower-bound total TCR beta diversity. In TCRdb, the public reads were trimmed at Q25 with fastp and aligned with MiXCR, with productive beta chains retained. Merged by CDR3 protein, the rows form single entries marked with the most common genes and DNA. The V and J calls come from TCRdb's annotation, not from the publication. This sample gives about a million distinct CDR3 sequences in total; around 54% of them show up just once. The ten biggest clones cover 20% to 25% of the sample.

As regards this clonotype: The antigen it recognizes is unknown. At one end, the junction sequence differs from germline, possibly due to a read error.

The donors were a few dozen Caucasian individuals from Russia, aged 6 to 90 years, who were systemically healthy. Each donor gave around 9 milliliters of peripheral blood, collected into EDTA-treated Vacutainer tubes. Ficoll-Paque density-gradient centrifugation was used to isolate PBMCs, with at least 6.5 million per sample. Trizol reagent was used to extract total RNA from the PBMCs, yielding at least 6 micrograms per sample. For every donor, flow cytometry on a PBMC aliquot measured the percentage of naive CD45RAhigh/CD27high T cells. The CDR3 starts with the cysteine, ends with the phenylalanine, and has 13 residues. Kept here is only the CDR3 DNA, which spans 39 bases and is read in frame from base 1. From a lookup of the germline V gene, CDR1 and CDR2 are SGHRS and YFSETQ.

This TCR was sampled from a woman in her sixties in good health. The sequenced sample consisted of blood. The rearrangement combines TRBV5-1 with TRBJ1-1, with the D gene not clear enough to name. Here is the DNA: TGCGCCGGCAGCCCCAAGTTGAACACTGAAGCTTTCTTT. Its product reads: CAGSPKLNTEAFF.